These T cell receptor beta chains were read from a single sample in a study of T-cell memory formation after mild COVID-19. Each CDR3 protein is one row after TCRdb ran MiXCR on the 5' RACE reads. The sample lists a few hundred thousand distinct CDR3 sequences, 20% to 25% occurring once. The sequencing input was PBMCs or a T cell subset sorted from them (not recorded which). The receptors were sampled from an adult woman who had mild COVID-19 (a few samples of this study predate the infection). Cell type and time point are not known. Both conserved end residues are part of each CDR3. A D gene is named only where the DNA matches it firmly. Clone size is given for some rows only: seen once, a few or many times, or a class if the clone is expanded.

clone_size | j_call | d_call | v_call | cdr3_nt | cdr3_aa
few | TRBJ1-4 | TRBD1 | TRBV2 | TGTGCCAGCAGAAAGGGACAGGCGGGTAATGAAAAACTGTTTTTT | CASRKGQAGNEKLFF
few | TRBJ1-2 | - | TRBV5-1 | TGCGCCAGCAGCTCGCTGGCGGGGGGCTACACCTTC | CASSSLAGGYTF
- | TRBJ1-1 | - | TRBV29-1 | TGCAGCGCGGAACAGGGATCGAACACTGAAGCTTTCTTT | CSAEQGSNTEAFF
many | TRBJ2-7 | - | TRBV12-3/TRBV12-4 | TGTGCCAGCAGCCTCGGTGTTTCCTACGAGCAGTACTTC | CASSLGVSYEQYF
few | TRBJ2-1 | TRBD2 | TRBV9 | TGTGCCAGCTCCTTGAGCGGGGCGTCTTTAGAGGAGCAGTTCTTC | CASSLSGASLEEQFF
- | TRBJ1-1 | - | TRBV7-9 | TGTGCCAGCAGCTTAGCTTGGGTCAGGACGAACACTGAAGCTTTCTTT | CASSLAWVRTNTEAFF
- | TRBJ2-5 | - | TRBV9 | TGTGCCAGCAGCCCCGCGGCTGGCGGGAAGGAAGAGACCCAGTACTTC | CASSPAAGGKEETQYF
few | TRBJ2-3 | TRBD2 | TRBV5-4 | TGTGCCAGCAGCTACGGGACTAGCGGGGGAAGATCCACAGATACGCAGTATTTT | CASSYGTSGGRSTDTQYF
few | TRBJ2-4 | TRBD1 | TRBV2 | TGTGCCAGCCGTTACTCCGGACAGGGGGGTCTCCTAGCCAAAAACATTCAGTACTTC | CASRYSGQGGLLAKNIQYF
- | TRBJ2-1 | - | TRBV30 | TGTGCCTGGAGTGTCCGGACCGTCAGGAATGAGCAGTTCTTC | CAWSVRTVRNEQFF
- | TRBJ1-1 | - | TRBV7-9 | TGTGCCAGCAGCGTGCCAGGGGACACTGAAGCTTTCTTT | CASSVPGDTEAFF
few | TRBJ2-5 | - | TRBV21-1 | TGTGCCAGCAGCAAAGGCATTGGCACTAGCGGCCCGGAAGAGACCCAGTACTTC | CASSKGIGTSGPEETQYF
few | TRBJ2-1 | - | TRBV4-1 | TGCGCCAGCAGCCAAGAAGAGCTTCTCCAGAATGAGCAGTTCTTC | CASSQEELLQNEQFF
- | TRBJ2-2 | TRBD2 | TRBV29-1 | TGCAGCGTTGAGCGGGGGAACGGGGAGCTGTTTTTT | CSVERGNGELFF
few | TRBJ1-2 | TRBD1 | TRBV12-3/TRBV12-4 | TGTGCCAGCAGTCCCCGGGACAGGGATAACTATGGCTACACCTTC | CASSPRDRDNYGYTF
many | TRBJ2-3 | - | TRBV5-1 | TGCGCCAGCAGCTCGGGGATAGGGGGGAATCAGGATACGCAGTATTTT | CASSSGIGGNQDTQYF
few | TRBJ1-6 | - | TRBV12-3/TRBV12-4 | TGTGCCAGCACCGAGGGATCCTATAATTCACCCCTCCACTTT | CASTEGSYNSPLHF
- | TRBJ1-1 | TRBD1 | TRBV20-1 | TGCAGTGCTAGACCGGACAGGGGTCCGAACACTGAAGCTTTCTTT | CSARPDRGPNTEAFF
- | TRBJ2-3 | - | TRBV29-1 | TGCAGCGTTGAAGGCGGGAGCACAGATACGCAGTATTTT | CSVEGGSTDTQYF
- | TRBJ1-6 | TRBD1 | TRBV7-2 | TGTGCCAGCAGCTATATGGGGACAGGGAGGGATTCACCCCTCCACTTT | CASSYMGTGRDSPLHF
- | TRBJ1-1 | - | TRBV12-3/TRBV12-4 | TGTGCCAGCAGTAAGACAGAGAACACTGAAGCTTTCTTT | CASSKTENTEAFF
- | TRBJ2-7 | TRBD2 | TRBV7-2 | TGTGCCAGCAGCGTCGAACGGACTAGCGGCTACGAGCAGTACTTC | CASSVERTSGYEQYF
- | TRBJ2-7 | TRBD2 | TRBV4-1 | TGCGCCAGCAGCCAAGAGGCTAGCGGGGCCTACGAGCAGTACTTC | CASSQEASGAYEQYF
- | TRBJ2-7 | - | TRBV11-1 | TGTGCCAGCGAGCTGATGAGGGGCTACGAGCAGTACTTC | CASELMRGYEQYF
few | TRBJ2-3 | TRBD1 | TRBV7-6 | TGTGCCAGCAGCATGGGACAGGGGGCAAGGGATACGCAGTATTTT | CASSMGQGARDTQYF
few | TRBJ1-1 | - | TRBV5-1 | TGCGCCAGCAGAGAACCGACCAACACTGAAGCTTTCTTT | CASREPTNTEAFF
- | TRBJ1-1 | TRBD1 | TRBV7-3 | TGTGCCAGCAGCCTGACAGGGGTCTCTGAAGCTTTCTTT | CASSLTGVSEAFF
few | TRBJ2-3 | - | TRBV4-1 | TGCGCCAGCAGCCAAGACGGAGGGAGGACAGATACGCAGTATTTT | CASSQDGGRTDTQYF
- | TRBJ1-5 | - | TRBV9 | TGTGCCAGCAGCGTAGGGGGGGGAGATCAGCCCCAGCATTTT | CASSVGGGDQPQHF
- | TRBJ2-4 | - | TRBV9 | TGTGCCAGCAGCGTGAACACAGGAGCACAACAGTCTTTAGCCAAAAACATTCAGTACTTC | CASSVNTGAQQSLAKNIQYF
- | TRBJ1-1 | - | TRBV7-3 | TGTGCCAGCAGCTTAAGTCGATCAGACACTGAAGCTTTCTTT | CASSLSRSDTEAFF
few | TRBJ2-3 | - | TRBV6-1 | TGTGCCAGCAGTGAAGCGCTTCGGGGAGATACGCAGTATTTT | CASSEALRGDTQYF
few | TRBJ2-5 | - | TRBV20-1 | TGCAGTGCTAGAGAGGGGGCGCGTGAGACCCAGTACTTC | CSAREGARETQYF
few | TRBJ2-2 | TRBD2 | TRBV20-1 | TGCAGTGCTAGAGATAGGCTAGCGGGGGTCACCGGGGAGCTGTTTTTT | CSARDRLAGVTGELFF
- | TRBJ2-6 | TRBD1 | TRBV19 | TGTGCCAGTAGCCTCAGGGACAGGGGGAGAGGTGGGGCCAACGTCCTGACTTTC | CASSLRDRGRGGANVLTF
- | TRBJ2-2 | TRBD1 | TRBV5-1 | TGCGCCAGCAGTTGGACAGGGGTTAACACCGGGGAGCTGTTTTTT | CASSWTGVNTGELFF
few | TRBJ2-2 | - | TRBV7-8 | TGTGCCAGCAGCTTACCCGTCGACAGCGAGTATAACACCGGGGAGCTGTTTTTT | CASSLPVDSEYNTGELFF